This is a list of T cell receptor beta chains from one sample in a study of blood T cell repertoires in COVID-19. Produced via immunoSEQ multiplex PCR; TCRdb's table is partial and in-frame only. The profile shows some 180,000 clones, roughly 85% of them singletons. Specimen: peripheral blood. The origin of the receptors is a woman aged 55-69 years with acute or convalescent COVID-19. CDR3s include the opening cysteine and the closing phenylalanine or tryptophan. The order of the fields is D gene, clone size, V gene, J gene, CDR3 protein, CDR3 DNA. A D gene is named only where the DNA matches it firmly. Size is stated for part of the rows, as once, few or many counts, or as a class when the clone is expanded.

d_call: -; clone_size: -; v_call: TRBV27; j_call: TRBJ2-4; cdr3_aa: CASSVAVPAKNIQYF; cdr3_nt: TGTGCCAGCAGTGTAGCGGTTCCAGCCAAAAACATTCAGTACTTC
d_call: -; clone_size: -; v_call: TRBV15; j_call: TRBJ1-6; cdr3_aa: CATSGRVGSPLHF; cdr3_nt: TGTGCCACCAGCGGCCGGGTGGGTTCACCCCTCCACTTT
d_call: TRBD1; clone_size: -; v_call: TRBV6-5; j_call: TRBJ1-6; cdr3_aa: CASRQGVSYNSPLHF; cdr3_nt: TGTGCCAGCAGGCAGGGGGTTTCCTATAATTCACCCCTCCACTTT
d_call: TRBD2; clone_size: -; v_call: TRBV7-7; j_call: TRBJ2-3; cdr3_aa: CASSLAGADTQYF; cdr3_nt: TGTGCTAGCAGCTTAGCGGGAGCAGATACGCAGTATTTT
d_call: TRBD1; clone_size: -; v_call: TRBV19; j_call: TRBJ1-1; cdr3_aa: CASSIGTGRAMNTEAFF; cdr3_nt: TGTGCCAGTAGTATCGGGACAGGGAGGGCCATGAACACTGAAGCTTTCTTT
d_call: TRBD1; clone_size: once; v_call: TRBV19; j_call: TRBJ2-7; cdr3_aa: CASSRDRGLYEQYF; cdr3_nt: TGTGCCAGTTCTCGGGACAGGGGGCTTTACGAGCAGTACTTC
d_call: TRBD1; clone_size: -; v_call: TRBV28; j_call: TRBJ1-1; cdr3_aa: CATNRGMNTEAFF; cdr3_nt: TGTGCCACCAACAGGGGCATGAACACTGAAGCTTTCTTT
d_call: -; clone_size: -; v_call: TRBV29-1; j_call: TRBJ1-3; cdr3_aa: CSGRVGSGNTIYF; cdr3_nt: TGCAGCGGCAGGGTGGGATCCGGAAACACCATATATTTT
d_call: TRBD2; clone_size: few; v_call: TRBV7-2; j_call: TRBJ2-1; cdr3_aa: CASSLDLAGVREQFF; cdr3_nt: TGTGCCAGCAGCTTAGATCTAGCGGGAGTTCGTGAGCAGTTCTTC
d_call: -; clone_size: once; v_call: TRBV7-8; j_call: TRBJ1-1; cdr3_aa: CASSLATGTEAFF; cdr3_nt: TGTGCCAGCAGCTTAGCGACGGGCACTGAAGCTTTCTTT
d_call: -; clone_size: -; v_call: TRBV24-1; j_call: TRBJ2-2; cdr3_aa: CATSEVPFEWLFF; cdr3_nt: TGTGCCACCAGTGAAGTCCCGTTTGAGTGGCTGTTTTTT
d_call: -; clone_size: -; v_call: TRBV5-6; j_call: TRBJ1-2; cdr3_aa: CASCYGRNLRGYTF; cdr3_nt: TGTGCCAGCTGTTACGGGAGGAACCTTCGTGGCTACACCTTC
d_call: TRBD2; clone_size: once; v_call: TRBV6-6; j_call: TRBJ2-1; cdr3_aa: CASSPTSGRGNEQFF; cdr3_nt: TGTGCCAGCAGCCCCACTAGCGGGAGGGGCAATGAGCAGTTCTTC
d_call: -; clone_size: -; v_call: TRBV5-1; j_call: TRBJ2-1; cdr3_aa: CASSSELEGDNEQFF; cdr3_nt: TGCGCCAGCAGTTCGGAGCTAGAAGGAGACAATGAGCAGTTCTTC
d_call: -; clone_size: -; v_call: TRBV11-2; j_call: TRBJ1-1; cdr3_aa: CASSFYRNTEAFF; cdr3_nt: TGTGCCAGCAGCTTTTACAGAAACACTGAAGCTTTCTTT
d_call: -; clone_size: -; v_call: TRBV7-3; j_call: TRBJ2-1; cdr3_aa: CASSLMASAYNEQFF; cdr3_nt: TGTGCCAGCAGCTTAATGGCTAGCGCCTACAATGAGCAGTTCTTC
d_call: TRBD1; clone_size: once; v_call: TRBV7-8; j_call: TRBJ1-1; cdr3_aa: CASSSGQKNTEAFF; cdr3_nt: TGTGCCAGCAGCTCGGGACAGAAGAACACTGAAGCTTTCTTT
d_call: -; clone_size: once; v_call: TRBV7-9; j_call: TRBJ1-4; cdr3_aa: CASSPDGGFNEKLFF; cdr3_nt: TGTGCCAGCAGCCCGGACGGGGGATTTAATGAAAAACTGTTTTTT
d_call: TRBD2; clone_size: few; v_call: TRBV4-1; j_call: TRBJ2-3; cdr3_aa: CASSQDWRTSASDTQYF; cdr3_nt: TGCGCCAGCAGCCAAGATTGGAGAACTAGCGCCAGCGATACGCAGTATTTT
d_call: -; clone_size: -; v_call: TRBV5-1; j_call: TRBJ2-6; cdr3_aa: CASSLAPPDRSGANVLTF; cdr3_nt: TGCGCCAGCAGCTTGGCCCCCCCAGACAGGTCTGGGGCCAACGTCCTGACTTTC
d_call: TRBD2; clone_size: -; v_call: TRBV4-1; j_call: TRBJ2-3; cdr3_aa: CASRLAGAGDTQYF; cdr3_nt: TGCGCCAGCCGGCTAGCGGGAGCAGGTGATACGCAGTATTTT
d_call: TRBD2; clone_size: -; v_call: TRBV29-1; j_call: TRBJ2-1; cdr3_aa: CSVVPGLAGVSNEQFF; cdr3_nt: TGCAGCGTGGTCCCGGGACTAGCGGGAGTGAGCAATGAGCAGTTCTTC
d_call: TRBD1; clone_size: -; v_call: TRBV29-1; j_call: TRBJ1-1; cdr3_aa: CSVRDRAANTEAFF; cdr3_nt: TGCAGCGTTAGGGACAGGGCGGCGAACACTGAAGCTTTCTTT
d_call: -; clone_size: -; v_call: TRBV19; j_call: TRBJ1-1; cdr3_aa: CASSTPIRQPRTEAFF; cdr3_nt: TGTGCCAGTAGTACCCCCATCCGACAGCCCAGGACTGAAGCTTTCTTT
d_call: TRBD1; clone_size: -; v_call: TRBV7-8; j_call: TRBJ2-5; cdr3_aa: CASSRGQGGGETQYF; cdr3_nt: TGTGCCAGCAGCCGCGGACAGGGCGGAGGGGAGACCCAGTACTTC
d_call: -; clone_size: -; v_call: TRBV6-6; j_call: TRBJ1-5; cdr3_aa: CASSLPGGGQPQHF; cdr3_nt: TGTGCCAGCAGTCTCCCGGGGGGCGGTCAGCCCCAGCATTTT
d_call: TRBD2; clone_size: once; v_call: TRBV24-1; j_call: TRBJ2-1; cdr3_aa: CATSAAGGNPYNEQFF; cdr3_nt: TGTGCCACCAGTGCAGCGGGAGGTAACCCTTACAATGAGCAGTTCTTC
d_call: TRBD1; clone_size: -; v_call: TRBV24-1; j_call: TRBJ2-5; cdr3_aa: CATTSGGQTQYF; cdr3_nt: TGTGCCACCACCTCAGGGGGACAGACCCAGTACTTC
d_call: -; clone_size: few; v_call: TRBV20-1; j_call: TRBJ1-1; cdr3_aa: CSDARDTEAFF; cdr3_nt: TGCAGTGATGCCCGGGACACTGAAGCTTTCTTT
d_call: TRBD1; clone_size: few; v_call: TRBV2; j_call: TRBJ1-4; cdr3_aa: CASRPDRVSTNEKLFF; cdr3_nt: TGTGCCAGCAGGCCTGACAGGGTTTCAACTAATGAAAAACTGTTTTTT
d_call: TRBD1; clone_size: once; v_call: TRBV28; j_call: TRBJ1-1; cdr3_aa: CASRLGQGAFF; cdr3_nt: TGTGCCAGCAGGTTGGGACAGGGAGCTTTCTTT
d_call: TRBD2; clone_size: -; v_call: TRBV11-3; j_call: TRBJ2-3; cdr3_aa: CASSYLAGAKDTQYF; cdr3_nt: TGTGCCAGCAGTTACCTAGCGGGAGCTAAAGATACGCAGTATTTT
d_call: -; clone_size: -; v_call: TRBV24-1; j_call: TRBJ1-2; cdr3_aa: CATSDTRGYGYTF; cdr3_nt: TGTGCCACCAGTGATACTAGAGGCTATGGCTACACCTTC
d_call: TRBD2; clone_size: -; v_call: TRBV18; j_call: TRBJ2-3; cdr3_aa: CASSPQGLAGTDTQYF; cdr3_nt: TGTGCCAGCTCACCCCAGGGACTAGCGGGCACAGATACGCAGTATTTT
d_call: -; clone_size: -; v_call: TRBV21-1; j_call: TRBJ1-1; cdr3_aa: CASSKGSADTEAFF; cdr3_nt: TGTGCCAGCAGCAAAGGCTCCGCAGACACTGAAGCTTTCTTT
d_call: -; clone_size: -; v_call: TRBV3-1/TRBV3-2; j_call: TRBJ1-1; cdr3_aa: CASSPPGLATTEAFF; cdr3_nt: TGTGCCAGCAGCCCCCCAGGACTTGCTACCACTGAAGCTTTCTTT
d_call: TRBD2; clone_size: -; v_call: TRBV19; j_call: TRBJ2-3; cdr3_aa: CASRDSGRTTDTQYF; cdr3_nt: TGTGCCAGTAGAGATAGCGGGAGGACCACAGATACGCAGTATTTT
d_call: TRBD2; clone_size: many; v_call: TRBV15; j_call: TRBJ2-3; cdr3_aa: CATSRGPGTSGADTQYF; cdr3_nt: TGTGCCACCAGCAGGGGACCCGGGACTAGCGGGGCGGATACGCAGTATTTT
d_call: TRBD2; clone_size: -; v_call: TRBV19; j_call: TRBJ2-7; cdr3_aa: CASSLLAGVYEQYF; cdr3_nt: TGTGCCAGTAGCCTACTAGCGGGAGTATACGAGCAGTACTTC
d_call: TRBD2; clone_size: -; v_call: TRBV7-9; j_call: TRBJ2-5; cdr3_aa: CASSIGTSGDQETQYF; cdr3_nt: TGTGCCAGCAGCATAGGGACTAGCGGCGATCAAGAGACCCAGTACTTC
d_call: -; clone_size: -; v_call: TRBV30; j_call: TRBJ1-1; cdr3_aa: CAWTQGHTEAFF; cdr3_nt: TGTGCCTGGACCCAGGGGCACACTGAAGCTTTCTTT
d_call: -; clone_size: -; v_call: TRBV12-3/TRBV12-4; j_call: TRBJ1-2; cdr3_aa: CASAKGRNYGYTF; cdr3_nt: TGTGCCAGCGCTAAGGGGAGGAACTATGGCTACACCTTC
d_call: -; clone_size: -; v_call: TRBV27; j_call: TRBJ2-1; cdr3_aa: CASSLQGNEQFF; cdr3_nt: TGTGCCAGCAGTTTACAGGGGAATGAGCAGTTCTTC
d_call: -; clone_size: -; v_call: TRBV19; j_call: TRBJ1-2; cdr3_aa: CASDLKRTGTFNYGYTF; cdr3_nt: TGTGCCAGCGACCTCAAGAGGACCGGGACATTTAACTATGGCTACACCTTC
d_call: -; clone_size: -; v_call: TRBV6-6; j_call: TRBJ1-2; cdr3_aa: CASSYSTPGSYGYTF; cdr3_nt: TGTGCCAGCAGTTACTCGACACCAGGGTCCTATGGCTACACCTTC
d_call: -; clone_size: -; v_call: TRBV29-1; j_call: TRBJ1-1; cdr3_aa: CSVDNRNTEAFF; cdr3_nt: TGCAGCGTTGATAACAGGAACACTGAAGCTTTCTTT
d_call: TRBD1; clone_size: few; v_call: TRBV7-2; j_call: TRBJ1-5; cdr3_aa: CASSLEGQINQPQHF; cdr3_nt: TGTGCCAGCAGCTTAGAGGGACAGATCAATCAGCCCCAGCATTTT
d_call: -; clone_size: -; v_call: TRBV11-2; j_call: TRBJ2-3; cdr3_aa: CASSLEGSSGDTQYF; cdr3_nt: TGTGCCAGCAGCTTAGAGGGTTCGTCGGGTGATACGCAGTATTTT